The 17 T cell receptor beta chains reported below all come from one sample, sequenced in a study of CD8+CD57+ T cells in acquired aplastic anemia. TCR beta VDJ and CDR3 were profiled, and genomic DNA was the template. Each CDR3 protein gets one entry after TCRdb re-called the reads with MiXCR. The repertoire holds fewer than 250,000 distinct CDR3 sequences, with about half as singletons. The sequenced patients had an expansion of CD8+CD57+ cells seen by flow cytometry. The specimen was sorted CD4+, CD8+, or CD8+CD57+ T cells (not recorded which) from PBMCs. Receptors originate from a human donor with aplastic anemia.

On this clonotype: Sequence at one end of the junction differs from germline and may be a read error. The rearrangement links TRBV11-2 to TRBJ2-2; 9 bases line up with TRBD2. This CDR3 has 15 residues. Germline-derived CDR1 and CDR2 are SGHAT and FQNNGV. The DNA for the CDR3 is TGTGCCAACAGCTTGGCTAGCGGGGAAGCCGGGGAGCTGTTTTTT. It yields the protein CANSLASGEAGELFF.

A note on this clonotype: This could be a read error, since a much larger clone is one nucleotide away. The rearrangement joins TRBV6-5 to TRBJ2-1; possible D gene TRBD2, 6 bases. CDR1 and CDR2 (germline): MNHEY, SVGAGI. The CDR3 is 14 residues long. This chain's CDR3 is CASSYQPGRNERFF. As DNA, the CDR3 is TGTGCCAGCAGTTACCAGCCGGGGAGGAATGAGCGGTTCTTC.

The V and J genes are TRBV29-1 and TRBJ2-1; 10 bases map to TRBD2. This CDR3 spans 14 amino acids. CDR1 SQVTM and CDR2 ANQGSEA come from the germline V gene. V gave up 7 bases and J gave up 7 bases; unmatched junction bases: 10. The chain's CDR3 is CSGRPGTSVNEQFF. The DNA of the CDR3 is TGCAGCGGACGTCCCGGGACTAGCGTGAATGAGCAGTTCTTC.

The chain combines TRBV19 with TRBJ2-1; 8 positions match TRBD2. CDR1 and CDR2 (germline): LNHDA, SQIVND (reference sequence). V shed 4 bases and J 7 bases; nucleotides not matched to a gene: 9. This CDR3 spans 15 amino acids. Written as DNA, the CDR3 is TGTGCCAGTAGTACCCACTTAGCGGGGAAAAATGAGCAGTTCTTC. Translation: CASSTHLAGKNEQFF. The full variable domain, rest sourced from reference TRBV19 and TRBJ2-1, is DGGITQSPKYLFRKEGQNVTLSCEQNLNHDAMYWYRQDPGQGLRLIYYSQIVNDFQKGDIAEGYSVSREKKESFPLTVTSAQKNPTAFYLCASSTHLAGKNEQFFGPGTRLTVL.

The chain recombines TRBV10-2 with TRBJ2-1; D may be TRBD2 (5 bases). Germline V gives CDR1 WSHSY, CDR2 SAAADI. The CDR3 spans 15 residues. The V and J ends lost 0 bases and 7 bases respectively, with 13 bases between them. CDR3 loop: CASSESRLAFNEQFF. The DNA for the CDR3 is TGCGCCAGCAGTGAGTCTAGGCTAGCATTTAATGAGCAGTTCTTC.

V gene TRBV2 combines with J gene TRBJ2-6; no firm D call. Per germline, CDR1 SNHLY and CDR2 FYNNEI. CDR3 length: 11 amino acids. Trimming removed 10 bases from V and 2 bases from J, with 3 bases in between. CDR3: CATTGANVLTF. CDR3 coding DNA: TGTGCCACCACTGGGGCCAACGTCCTGACTTTC.

Points on this clonotype: A clone one base away is much larger, so this may be a read error. The CDR3 carries no conserved terminal phenylalanine or tryptophan, so it likely arises from a read error. J is TRBJ2-7 and V is TRBV11-2; a weak D match, TRBD1 (6 bases). The CDR3 consists of 13 residues. Germline lookup yields CDR1 SGHAT and CDR2 FQNNGV. V was shortened by 4 bases and J by 3 bases, with 10 bases between the two germline ends. CDR3 DNA: TGTGCCAGCAGCTCAATCAGGGGCTACGAGCAGTACCTC. This translates into CASSSIRGYEQYL.

Notes on this clonotype: A much larger clone differs from this one at a single base, so this may be a read error. The rearrangement links TRBV4-1 to TRBJ1-1; D gene uncertain. V was pared by 6 bases and J by 1 base, with 18 bases between. The CDR3 covers 16 residues. Germline assignment: CDR1 MGHRA and CDR2 YSYEKL. The CDR3 DNA reads TGCGCCAGCAGACTCATTCCCGATCGGGGGAACACTGAAGCTTTCTTT. Amino acid sequence: CASRLIPDRGNTEAFF.

In this sample, this clonotype turned up many times. The chain uses TRBV4-1 and TRBJ1-5; 9 positions match TRBD1. CDR1 and CDR2 from the germline V gene are MGHRA and YSYEKL. J lost 5 bases, V lost 2 bases, and 10 bases had no gene match. This CDR3 has 17 residues. The CDR3 nucleotides are TGCGCCAGCAGCCAAAGAAGGTTGGGGGACAGGGATCAGCCCCAGCATTTT. Amino acid sequence: CASSQRRLGDRDQPQHF.

The CDR3 reads CAISDGSQAYEQYF. CDR3 DNA sequence: TGTGCCATCAGTGACGGTTCGCAAGCCTACGAGCAGTACTTC. The chain couples TRBV10-3 to TRBJ2-7; D uncertain. Germline assignment: CDR1 ENHRY and CDR2 SYGVKD. V was cut by 3 bases and J by 2 bases, with 11 bases left in between. This CDR3 has 14 amino acids.

V gene TRBV10-3 combines with J gene TRBJ2-1, with D unresolved. Trimming took 1 base from V and 6 from J, leaving 4 bases between them. The CDR3 has 12 amino acids. The germline gives CDR1 ENHRY, CDR2 SYGVKD. The CDR3 loop is CAISEWSNEQFF. DNA of the CDR3: TGTGCCATCAGTGAGTGGAGCAATGAGCAGTTCTTC.

This clonotype has ten or more counts. The chain is built from TRBV5-8 and TRBJ2-2, with TRBD1 matching over 8 bases. CDR1 and CDR2 from the germline V gene are SGHTS and YDEGEE. The CDR3 extends over 19 amino acids. The J segment lost 4 bases and the V segment lost 4 bases, leaving 18 bases of the junction unmatched. CDR3 DNA: TGTGCCAGCAGCCCCCCCCGGGACAGGATCCGTGGGGTCACCGGGGAGCTGTTTTTT. Its protein is CASSPPRDRIRGVTGELFF.

The gene calls are TRBV7-9 and TRBJ1-1, with a weak D call TRBD1 (5 bases). The germline V gene encodes CDR1 SEHNR and CDR2 FQNEAQ (reference sequence). Trimming cost V 1 base and J 0 bases, with 9 bases left between them. The CDR3 sequence is 15 residues long. This CDR3 is CASSLGTPMNTEAFF. The CDR3 DNA is TGTGCCAGCAGCTTAGGGACACCCATGAACACTGAAGCTTTCTTT. The full variable domain, in which reference TRBV7-9 and TRBJ1-1 provide the parts outside the CDR3, is DTGVSQNPRHKITKRGQNVTFRCDPISEHNRLYWYRQTLGQGPEFLTYFQNEAQLEKSRLLSDRFSAERPKGSFSTLEIQRTEQGDSAMYLCASSLGTPMNTEAFFGQGTRLTVV.

The sample holds many counts of this clonotype. V usage is TRBV5-1 and J usage is TRBJ2-1, with 8 bases identical to TRBD2. J lost 4 bases, V lost 9 bases, and 9 bases had no gene match. The CDR3 consists of 14 residues. The germline V gene has CDR1 SGHRS and CDR2 YFSETQ. The CDR3 DNA reads as TGCGCCAACGTGAGCGGGGGAACTTACAATGAGCAGTTCTTC. This gives the protein CANVSGGTYNEQFF.

This clonotype was found many times. The chain combines TRBV9 with TRBJ1-1, with 10 bases matching TRBD1. V lost 4 bases and J lost 4; bases outside the gene matches: 4. Per the germline V gene, CDR1 is SGDLS and CDR2 is YYNGEE. The CDR3 has 14 residues. The chain's CDR3 is CASSRQGAATEAFF. CDR3 coding DNA: TGTGCCAGCAGCCGACAGGGGGCAGCCACTGAAGCTTTCTTT.

In this sample, this clonotype turned up many times. The chain has TRBV10-3 and TRBJ1-3; the D is unclear. This CDR3 has 12 residues. With 11 bases removed from V and 0 bases from J, the gap between germline ends came to 8 bases. Germline V gives CDR1 ENHRY, CDR2 SYGVKD. CDR3 sequence: CAARGSGNTIYF. Here the CDR3 DNA reads TGTGCCGCGCGGGGCTCTGGAAACACCATATATTTT.

At least ten counts were recorded for this clonotype. The chain joins TRBV19 to TRBJ1-3; TRBD1 matches at 10 bases. Germline lookup yields CDR1 LNHDA and CDR2 SQIVND (reference sequence). Germline trimming cut 2 bases from V and 3 bases from J; bases unmatched to any gene: 4. There are 16 residues in the CDR3. The CDR3 here is CASSIMGQGFGNTIYF. CDR3 bases: TGTGCCAGTAGTATAATGGGACAGGGGTTTGGAAACACCATATATTTT.